This passage covers 10 T cell receptor beta chains from one sample sequenced in a study of T cells in tuberculosis. The protocol was immunoSEQ multiplex PCR, while the TCRdb copy is restricted to in-frame clones and leaves out a portion. In the table there are about 30,000 clones, 85% to 90% of which are singletons. Sequences were obtained from PBMCs. These receptors all stem from a donor aged 10-29 years with latent tuberculosis or without tuberculosis infection.

This chain links TRBV28 with TRBJ1-5; TRBD1 is a possible D gene (6 bases). The germline V and J ends were trimmed by 3 bases and 3 bases, with 12 bases remaining between them. The CDR3 sequence is 15 residues long. CDR1 MDHEN and CDR2 SYDVKM come from the germline V gene. In DNA, the CDR3 is TGTGCCAGCAGTTTCCCCGACAGGAACAATCAGCCCCAGCATTTT. Protein: CASSFPDRNNQPQHF.

The genes are TRBV9 and TRBJ2-7, with a possible D match to TRBD1 (6 bases). This CDR3 spans 15 amino acids. V shed 4 bases and J shed 3 bases, with 17 bases lying between them. CDR1 SGDLS and CDR2 YYNGEE come from the germline V gene. This CDR3 is CASSQGSRVVYEQYF. DNA of the CDR3: TGTGCCAGCAGCCAGGGGTCCAGGGTGGTCTACGAGCAGTACTTC.

The chain carries TRBV6-5 and TRBJ1-2; 8 nucleotides match TRBD1. The CDR3 consists of 13 residues. Germline CDR1 MNHEY, CDR2 SVGAGI. J gave up 5 bases and V 6 bases, and 5 bases lay outside the gene matches. CDR3 nucleotides: TGTGCCAGCAGGGAGACAGGGGATTATGGCTACACCTTC. Protein: CASRETGDYGYTF.

This clone was seen a single time. The gene calls are TRBV27 and TRBJ1-1; D unresolved. V was shortened by 3 bases and J by 0 bases, with 5 bases between the two germline ends. The length of the CDR3 is 13 residues. Per the germline V gene, CDR1 is MNHEY and CDR2 is SMNVEV (reference sequence). The CDR3 region is CASSFQMNTEAFF. In DNA form, the CDR3 reads TGTGCCAGCAGTTTTCAGATGAACACTGAAGCTTTCTTT.

The rearrangement joins TRBV20-1 to TRBJ2-5; D gene ambiguous. Germline V gene sequence: CDR1 DFQATT, CDR2 SNEGSKA (reference sequence). Trimming shortened V by 3 bases and J by 8 bases, and 10 bases separated the two germline ends. The CDR3 is made up of 11 amino acids. The CDR3 sequence: CSASGAETQYF. The CDR3 nucleotides are TGCAGTGCTAGTGGCGCGGAAACCCAGTACTTC.

This chain uses TRBV5-1 with TRBJ1-1; D unresolved. The CDR3 has 13 amino acids. V gave up 0 bases and J gave up 1 base, with 4 bases separating them. The germline CDR1 and CDR2 sequences are SGHRS and YFSETQ. The CDR3 spells CASSLAGNTEAFF. The DNA for the CDR3 is TGCGCCAGCAGCTTGGCCGGGAACACTGAAGCTTTCTTT.

Here the CDR3 DNA reads TGTGCCAGCAGCCCAGGTGGCGGGGGGACCGTCGGGGAGCTGTTTTTT. Protein sequence: CASSPGGGGTVGELFF. This chain uses TRBV7-6 with TRBJ2-2; TRBD2 matches at 8 bases. The ends lost 5 bases at V and 7 bases at J; junction bases unmatched: 12. The V gene's germline CDR1 is SGHVS and CDR2 FNYEAQ. The CDR3 is made up of 16 amino acids.

This chain joins TRBV6-5 and TRBJ1-4; 8 bases fit TRBD1. Unmatched junction bases numbered 5, after V lost 4 bases and J lost 7 bases. Germline V gives CDR1 MNHEY, CDR2 SVGAGI. CDR3 size: 14 residues. Here the CDR3 reads CASSFDRGGEKLFF. In DNA form, the CDR3 reads TGTGCCAGCAGTTTCGACAGGGGAGGTGAAAAACTGTTTTTT.

This chain connects TRBV6-1 to TRBJ2-7; D possibly corresponds to TRBD2 (5 bases). CDR3 length: 15 amino acids. Germline V CDR1 and CDR2: MNHNS, SASEGT. V gave up 1 base and J gave up 5 bases, with 15 bases separating them. In DNA form, the CDR3 reads TGTGCCAGCAGTGAAGTCTTGGGTCGGGGTGACGAGCAGTACTTC. It specifies CASSEVLGRGDEQYF.

The table lists this clone with a count of one. V usage is TRBV7-6 and J usage is TRBJ2-2, with 14 bases lining up with TRBD2. This CDR3 comprises 18 residues. The V gene end was trimmed by 5 bases and the J gene end by 3 bases; junction bases not matched to a gene: 8. The germline gives CDR1 SGHVS, CDR2 FNYEAQ. CDR3 residues: CASSPRLAGGHDTGELFF. CDR3 DNA sequence: TGTGCCAGCAGCCCCCGACTAGCGGGGGGGCACGACACCGGGGAGCTGTTTTTT.